The rows below give T cell receptor beta chains drawn from one sample of a study of T cell changes during pregnancy in multiple sclerosis. The assay was immunoSEQ multiplex PCR, and TCRdb's table has in-frame clones only and misses some. This sample has over 60,000 clones, with over 95% found just once. The source was CD8+ T cells from peripheral blood mononuclear cells, collected after pregnancy. These receptors all stem from a female donor with multiple sclerosis, enrolled in a pregnancy study. The CDR3 runs from the conserved cysteine through the conserved F or W. The order of the fields is D gene, J gene, V gene, clone size, CDR3 protein, CDR3 DNA. A D gene is named only where the DNA matches it firmly. Size is omitted from some rows. Given values are once, few, many or a class for expanded clones.

d_gene: NA
j_gene: TRBJ2-7
v_gene: TRBV7-9
abundance: NA
CDR3aa: CASSLGAWGGDEQYF
CDR3nt: TGTGCCAGCAGCTTAGGGGCTTGGGGAGGAGACGAGCAGTACTTC

d_gene: TRBD2
j_gene: TRBJ2-2
v_gene: TRBV15
abundance: NA
CDR3aa: CATSRDSRGRDNGELFF
CDR3nt: TGTGCCACCAGCAGAGATAGTCGCGGGAGGGATAACGGGGAGCTGTTTTTT

d_gene: NA
j_gene: TRBJ1-1
v_gene: TRBV19
abundance: once
CDR3aa: CASSMSGGRLTMNTEAFF
CDR3nt: TGTGCCAGTAGTATGTCTGGGGGCCGTCTTACCATGAACACTGAAGCTTTCTTT

d_gene: NA
j_gene: TRBJ2-7
v_gene: TRBV7-9
abundance: NA
CDR3aa: CASSLDSQGGSDEQYF
CDR3nt: TGTGCCAGCAGCCTAGATTCACAGGGAGGGAGCGACGAGCAGTACTTC

d_gene: TRBD2
j_gene: TRBJ2-2
v_gene: TRBV6-4
abundance: few
CDR3aa: CASSATSGDTGELFF
CDR3nt: TGTGCCAGCAGCGCGACTAGCGGGGACACCGGGGAGCTGTTTTTT

d_gene: NA
j_gene: TRBJ1-1
v_gene: TRBV28
abundance: NA
CDR3aa: CASSFPGGLTEAFF
CDR3nt: TGTGCCAGCAGCTTCCCGGGAGGGCTCACTGAAGCTTTCTTT

d_gene: TRBD2
j_gene: TRBJ2-1
v_gene: TRBV5-6
abundance: NA
CDR3aa: CASSPETSGDQFF
CDR3nt: TGTGCCAGCAGCCCTGAGACTAGCGGGGACCAGTTCTTC

d_gene: TRBD2
j_gene: TRBJ2-5
v_gene: TRBV9
abundance: NA
CDR3aa: CASSVAGASETQYF
CDR3nt: TGTGCCAGCAGCGTGGCGGGAGCTAGCGAGACCCAGTACTTC

d_gene: NA
j_gene: TRBJ2-3
v_gene: TRBV7-8
abundance: NA
CDR3aa: CASSLAGVSDTQYF
CDR3nt: TGTGCCAGCAGCTTAGCGGGAGTTTCAGATACGCAGTATTTT

d_gene: TRBD1
j_gene: TRBJ1-2
v_gene: TRBV7-9
abundance: NA
CDR3aa: CASSLQGAIYGYTF
CDR3nt: TGTGCCAGCAGCTTACAGGGGGCAATCTATGGCTACACCTTC

d_gene: NA
j_gene: TRBJ1-1
v_gene: TRBV19
abundance: NA
CDR3aa: CASSIAARGSTEAFF
CDR3nt: TGTGCCAGTAGTATAGCTGCCAGGGGTTCGACTGAAGCTTTCTTT

d_gene: NA
j_gene: TRBJ1-5
v_gene: TRBV19
abundance: once
CDR3aa: CASSISQGISSNQPQHF
CDR3nt: TGTGCCAGTAGTATTAGTCAGGGAATCTCTAGCAATCAGCCCCAGCATTTT

d_gene: TRBD1
j_gene: TRBJ2-1
v_gene: TRBV27
abundance: NA
CDR3aa: CASSLTGEAYNEQFF
CDR3nt: TGTGCCAGCAGTTTAACAGGGGAAGCCTACAATGAGCAGTTCTTC

d_gene: TRBD2
j_gene: TRBJ2-3
v_gene: TRBV6-5
abundance: NA
CDR3aa: CASSYGGGTDTQYF
CDR3nt: TGTGCCAGCAGTTACGGGGGAGGGACAGATACGCAGTATTTT

d_gene: NA
j_gene: TRBJ1-5
v_gene: TRBV7-9
abundance: NA
CDR3aa: CASSLGPGRAQHF
CDR3nt: TGTGCCAGCAGCTTAGGTCCCGGGCGGGCCCAGCATTTT

d_gene: TRBD1
j_gene: TRBJ1-4
v_gene: TRBV4-3
abundance: NA
CDR3aa: CASSRLQGALNEKLFF
CDR3nt: TGCGCCAGCAGCCGACTCCAGGGGGCGCTTAATGAAAAACTGTTTTTT

d_gene: NA
j_gene: TRBJ2-7
v_gene: TRBV28
abundance: NA
CDR3aa: CASSRDLGPDEQYF
CDR3nt: TGTGCCAGCAGTCGGGATCTGGGTCCGGACGAGCAGTACTTC

d_gene: NA
j_gene: TRBJ1-3
v_gene: TRBV4-1
abundance: NA
CDR3aa: CASSQAYPAGLDTIYF
CDR3nt: TGCGCCAGCAGCCAAGCGTATCCGGCAGGGCTAGACACCATATATTTT

d_gene: TRBD2
j_gene: TRBJ2-7
v_gene: TRBV19
abundance: NA
CDR3aa: CASSDQLLGTSSLEQYF
CDR3nt: TGTGCCAGTAGTGATCAGCTGTTGGGGACTAGCAGTCTCGAGCAGTACTTC

d_gene: TRBD2
j_gene: TRBJ2-1
v_gene: TRBV19
abundance: NA
CDR3aa: CASSSGTSGRGSYNEQFF
CDR3nt: TGTGCCAGTAGTTCCGGGACTAGCGGGAGGGGCTCCTACAATGAGCAGTTCTTC

d_gene: TRBD1
j_gene: TRBJ2-2
v_gene: TRBV7-9
abundance: NA
CDR3aa: CASSRDRGTANTGELFF
CDR3nt: TGTGCCAGCAGCAGGGACAGGGGAACCGCGAACACCGGGGAGCTGTTTTTT

d_gene: TRBD2
j_gene: TRBJ2-1
v_gene: TRBV7-9
abundance: NA
CDR3aa: CASSLGNSGDNEQFF
CDR3nt: TGTGCCAGCAGCTTAGGAAATAGCGGGGACAATGAGCAGTTCTTC

d_gene: NA
j_gene: TRBJ2-2
v_gene: TRBV7-9
abundance: NA
CDR3aa: CASSLRGELFF
CDR3nt: TGTGCCAGCAGCTTACGGGGGGAGCTGTTTTTT

d_gene: TRBD2
j_gene: TRBJ2-1
v_gene: TRBV27
abundance: NA
CDR3aa: CASSEPGTSGVNEQFF
CDR3nt: TGTGCCAGCAGTGAACCCGGGACTAGCGGTGTGAATGAGCAGTTCTTC

d_gene: TRBD2
j_gene: TRBJ2-7
v_gene: TRBV5-5
abundance: once
CDR3aa: CASSSDYSGAFSYEQYF
CDR3nt: TGTGCCAGCAGCTCAGACTATAGCGGGGCCTTCTCCTACGAGCAGTACTTC

d_gene: NA
j_gene: TRBJ2-1
v_gene: TRBV7-9
abundance: NA
CDR3aa: CASSLVNSNEQFF
CDR3nt: TGTGCCAGCAGCTTAGTTAACAGCAATGAGCAGTTCTTC

d_gene: TRBD2
j_gene: TRBJ2-1
v_gene: TRBV7-3
abundance: NA
CDR3aa: CASSFGLAGGDEQFF
CDR3nt: TGTGCCAGCAGCTTCGGACTAGCGGGAGGGGATGAGCAGTTCTTC

d_gene: NA
j_gene: TRBJ2-1
v_gene: TRBV5-1
abundance: NA
CDR3aa: CASSWRAQSAEQFF
CDR3nt: TGCGCCAGCAGTTGGCGGGCCCAATCCGCTGAGCAGTTCTTC

d_gene: TRBD1
j_gene: TRBJ1-4
v_gene: TRBV7-9
abundance: once
CDR3aa: CASSPTGGDEKLFF
CDR3nt: TGTGCCAGCAGCCCGACAGGGGGCGATGAAAAACTGTTTTTT

d_gene: NA
j_gene: TRBJ2-1
v_gene: TRBV16
abundance: NA
CDR3aa: CASSQSPSSYNEQFF
CDR3nt: TGTGCCAGCAGCCAATCTCCGAGCTCCTACAATGAGCAGTTCTTC

d_gene: NA
j_gene: TRBJ2-2
v_gene: TRBV5-4
abundance: NA
CDR3aa: CASSPVALAGELFF
CDR3nt: TGTGCCAGCAGCCCCGTAGCCCTAGCCGGGGAGCTGTTTTTT

d_gene: NA
j_gene: TRBJ2-2
v_gene: TRBV28
abundance: NA
CDR3aa: CASSPNLDSSGELFF
CDR3nt: TGTGCCAGCAGCCCCAACCTGGACAGCTCCGGGGAGCTGTTTTTT

d_gene: TRBD2
j_gene: TRBJ2-7
v_gene: TRBV28
abundance: NA
CDR3aa: CASGYGTSGSEQYF
CDR3nt: TGTGCCAGCGGATACGGGACTAGCGGGAGCGAGCAGTACTTC

d_gene: TRBD1
j_gene: TRBJ1-3
v_gene: TRBV9
abundance: once
CDR3aa: CASSGGTGGGNTIYF
CDR3nt: TGTGCCAGCAGCGGCGGGACAGGGGGCGGAAACACCATATATTTT

d_gene: NA
j_gene: TRBJ2-1
v_gene: TRBV19
abundance: NA
CDR3aa: CASSWPNDEQFF
CDR3nt: TGTGCCAGTAGTTGGCCAAACGATGAGCAGTTCTTC

d_gene: TRBD2
j_gene: TRBJ2-7
v_gene: TRBV28
abundance: NA
CDR3aa: CASRVSGTSSYEQYF
CDR3nt: TGTGCCAGCAGGGTTAGCGGGACGAGCTCCTACGAGCAGTACTTC

d_gene: TRBD2
j_gene: TRBJ2-6
v_gene: TRBV4-2
abundance: NA
CDR3aa: CASSQGGSSGANVLTF
CDR3nt: TGTGCCAGCAGCCAAGGCGGGAGCTCTGGGGCCAACGTCCTGACTTTC

d_gene: TRBD1
j_gene: TRBJ1-2
v_gene: TRBV7-9
abundance: NA
CDR3aa: CASKGTENYGYTF
CDR3nt: TGTGCCAGCAAGGGGACAGAGAACTATGGCTACACCTTC

d_gene: NA
j_gene: TRBJ2-3
v_gene: TRBV5-1
abundance: NA
CDR3aa: CASCLFIRTDTQYF
CDR3nt: TGCGCCAGCTGTTTATTTATCCGCACAGATACGCAGTATTTT

d_gene: NA
j_gene: TRBJ2-1
v_gene: TRBV9
abundance: NA
CDR3aa: CASSVGTARDNEQFF
CDR3nt: TGTGCCAGCAGCGTAGGGACAGCGAGGGACAATGAGCAGTTCTTC

d_gene: TRBD1
j_gene: TRBJ1-4
v_gene: TRBV6-6
abundance: NA
CDR3aa: CASSYSETGVKLFF
CDR3nt: TGTGCCAGCAGTTACTCGGAGACAGGGGTAAAACTGTTTTTT

d_gene: NA
j_gene: TRBJ2-3
v_gene: TRBV4-3
abundance: NA
CDR3aa: CASSQAQDTQYF
CDR3nt: TGCGCCAGCAGCCAGGCACAAGATACGCAGTATTTT

d_gene: TRBD1
j_gene: TRBJ2-7
v_gene: TRBV4-1
abundance: NA
CDR3aa: CASSQVAGQGGEQYF
CDR3nt: TGCGCCAGCAGCCAAGTGGCGGGACAGGGTGGCGAGCAGTACTTC

d_gene: TRBD2
j_gene: TRBJ2-7
v_gene: TRBV29-1
abundance: NA
CDR3aa: CSVRAGVSYEQYF
CDR3nt: TGCAGCGTTAGAGCGGGAGTCTCCTACGAGCAGTACTTC

d_gene: NA
j_gene: TRBJ2-1
v_gene: TRBV27
abundance: NA
CDR3aa: CASSLGGWTNEQFF
CDR3nt: TGTGCCAGCAGTCTAGGGGGATGGACGAATGAGCAGTTCTTC

d_gene: NA
j_gene: TRBJ1-1
v_gene: TRBV5-6
abundance: NA
CDR3aa: CASSSITAEAFF
CDR3nt: TGTGCCAGCAGCTCGATCACAGCTGAAGCTTTCTTT

d_gene: NA
j_gene: TRBJ1-1
v_gene: TRBV28
abundance: NA
CDR3aa: CVSGTNTEAFF
CDR3nt: TGTGTGAGCGGAACGAACACTGAAGCTTTCTTT

d_gene: NA
j_gene: TRBJ2-7
v_gene: TRBV11-2
abundance: NA
CDR3aa: CASSLNYEQYF
CDR3nt: TGTGCCAGCAGCCTTAACTACGAGCAGTACTTC

d_gene: NA
j_gene: TRBJ1-1
v_gene: TRBV5-1
abundance: NA
CDR3aa: CASSLKQMNTEAFF
CDR3nt: TGCGCCAGCAGCTTAAAACAGATGAACACTGAAGCTTTCTTT

d_gene: NA
j_gene: TRBJ1-5
v_gene: TRBV27
abundance: NA
CDR3aa: CASSLRGLGNQPQHF
CDR3nt: TGTGCCAGCAGTTTGCGGGGGCTGGGAAATCAGCCCCAGCATTTT

d_gene: TRBD2
j_gene: TRBJ2-7
v_gene: TRBV5-4
abundance: NA
CDR3aa: CASSFGTSTGEQYF
CDR3nt: TGTGCCAGCAGCTTCGGGACTAGTACCGGCGAGCAGTACTTC

d_gene: NA
j_gene: TRBJ2-2
v_gene: TRBV7-9
abundance: NA
CDR3aa: CASSSWGSADTGELFF
CDR3nt: TGTGCCAGCAGCTCCTGGGGTAGCGCGGACACCGGGGAGCTGTTTTTT

d_gene: TRBD2
j_gene: TRBJ2-7
v_gene: TRBV7-9
abundance: NA
CDR3aa: CASSLRGTSGYEQYF
CDR3nt: TGTGCCAGCAGCTTACGCGGGACTAGCGGTTACGAGCAGTACTTC

d_gene: NA
j_gene: TRBJ1-1
v_gene: TRBV27
abundance: NA
CDR3aa: CASSINTGGTEAFF
CDR3nt: TGTGCCAGCAGTATAAACACGGGGGGGACTGAAGCTTTCTTT

d_gene: TRBD2
j_gene: TRBJ2-7
v_gene: TRBV19
abundance: NA
CDR3aa: CASSASGKTSEQYF
CDR3nt: TGTGCCAGTAGTGCTAGCGGGAAGACGTCCGAGCAGTACTTC

d_gene: NA
j_gene: TRBJ1-2
v_gene: TRBV5-8
abundance: NA
CDR3aa: CASSLATVFHGYTF
CDR3nt: TGTGCCAGCAGCTTAGCGACAGTATTTCATGGCTACACCTTC